Below, 24 T cell receptor beta chains from the same sample are listed, as sequenced in a study of OX40 agonist ivuxolimab in advanced cancers. The repertoire was sequenced with immunoSEQ multiplex PCR; TCRdb's copy has only in-frame clones and lacks some. Among 98,000 or so clones listed, more than 85% were seen once. This specimen consisted of CD4+ or CD8+ T cells sorted from blood, obtained in a trial of the OX40 agonist ivuxolimab. Source of these receptors: an adult with an advanced solid tumor such as melanoma, head and neck, liver or kidney cancer.

The V call is TRBV29-1, the J call TRBJ2-2, with TRBD1 matching 8 bases. Per the germline V gene, CDR1 is SQVTM and CDR2 is ANQGSEA. Trimming at V came to 6 bases and at J to 7 bases, leaving 13 bases not matched to a gene. The CDR3 extends over 15 amino acids. CDR3 amino acids: CSVHTGQGRVGELFF. As DNA, the CDR3 is TGCAGCGTGCACACAGGACAGGGAAGGGTCGGGGAGCTGTTTTTT.

The chain is built from TRBV7-3 and TRBJ2-3; the D gene is possibly TRBD2 (6 bases). V shed 2 bases and J shed 0 bases, with 9 bases lying between them. Germline assignment: CDR1 SGHTA and CDR2 FQGTGA. The CDR3 totals 15 residues. The CDR3 loop is CASSLLAKSTDTQYF. The CDR3 DNA sequence: TGTGCCAGCAGCTTACTAGCGAAAAGCACAGATACGCAGTATTTT.

The V call is TRBV5-1, the J call TRBJ1-2; D is uncertain. Germline CDR1 reads SGHRS; CDR2 reads YFSETQ. This CDR3 is built from 13 residues. V lost 1 base to trimming and J lost 6 bases, with 10 bases between them. The CDR3 coding sequence is TGCGCCAGCAGCTTGACAGTGGACGATGGCTACACCTTC. Its protein is CASSLTVDDGYTF.

This chain links TRBV28 with TRBJ1-3; D unclear. The CDR3 spans 13 residues. V dropped 6 bases and J dropped 2 bases, with 8 bases sitting between them. CDR1 MDHEN and CDR2 SYDVKM come from the germline V gene. CDR3 amino acids: CASRRGTGNTIYF. Here the CDR3 DNA reads TGTGCCAGCAGGCGAGGGACTGGAAACACCATATATTTT.

This clone occurred a few times. V gene TRBV7-2 combines with J gene TRBJ1-2, with D uncertain. V dropped 3 bases and J dropped 8 bases, with 13 bases sitting between them. The CDR3 has 13 amino acids. Germline-derived CDR1 and CDR2 are SGHTA and FQGNSA. The CDR3 nucleotides are TGTGCCAGCAGCTTCTCTGCACTTCGGGGCTACACCTTC. It yields the protein CASSFSALRGYTF.

The chain employs TRBV27 and TRBJ1-5, with D hard to call. Between the trimmed V and J ends, which lost 0 bases and 6 bases, there was a span of 6 bases. The CDR3 sequence is 13 residues long. The germline gives CDR1 MNHEY, CDR2 SMNVEV (reference sequence). CDR3 loop: CASSLSRVQPQHF. The DNA of the CDR3 is TGTGCCAGCAGTTTATCAAGGGTTCAGCCCCAGCATTTT.

This clone appeared a single time. The CDR3 DNA sequence: TGTGCCAGCAGCCGAACGCCCCCGTCCGGTCAGCCCCAGCATTTT. Its translation: CASSRTPPSGQPQHF. This chain connects TRBV7-2 to TRBJ1-5; D uncertain. The CDR3 contains 15 residues. The germline V and J ends were trimmed by 5 bases and 6 bases, with 17 bases remaining between them. Looked up from germline, CDR1 is SGHTA and CDR2 is FQGNSA.

The chain combines TRBV7-7 with TRBJ2-3; D remains unclear. The V gene's germline CDR1 is SSHAT and CDR2 FNYEAQ (reference sequence). With 1 base removed from V and 6 bases from J, the gap between germline ends came to 11 bases. There are 14 residues in the CDR3. The CDR3 sequence is CASSLDWGSDTQYF. The CDR3 nucleotides are TGTGCCAGCAGCTTAGATTGGGGTTCCGATACGCAGTATTTT.

The rearrangement links TRBV7-8 to TRBJ2-3; 9 bases agree with TRBD1. The trim removed 5 bases at V and 2 bases at J, leaving 5 bases unmatched. CDR3 length: 15 amino acids. Germline CDR1 is SGHVS and CDR2 is FQNEAQ. CDR3 in DNA: TGTGCCAGCAGCCGCGGGGACAGGGTCACAGATACGCAGTATTTT. Translation: CASSRGDRVTDTQYF.

This clone turned up a few times. The genes are TRBV19 and TRBJ1-1; D is uncertain. CDR3 length: 14 amino acids. The V end lost 1 base, the J end lost 4 bases, and 10 bases lay between the germline ends. Germline V lookup: CDR1 LNHDA, CDR2 SQIVND (reference sequence). The CDR3 protein is CASSIVPGSTEAFF. CDR3 DNA: TGTGCCAGTAGTATAGTGCCGGGGAGCACTGAAGCTTTCTTT.

The chain is built from TRBV5-1 and TRBJ2-2, with D possibly being TRBD1 or TRBD2 (5 bases each). Trimming left V 2 bases short and J 4 bases short, with 9 bases between. CDR1 is SGHRS, CDR2 YFSETQ, per germline. This CDR3 spans 14 amino acids. The CDR3 DNA reads as TGCGCCAGCAGCTTTGAGGGGCGCACCGGGGAGCTGTTTTTT. It codes for CASSFEGRTGELFF. Looking up the rest from reference TRBV5-1 and TRBJ2-2 gives the full variable domain: KAGVTQTPRYLIKTRGQQVTLSCSPISGHRSVSWYQQTPGQGLQFLFEYFSETQRNKGNFPGRFSGRQFSNSRSEMNVSTLELGDSALYLCASSFEGRTGELFFGEGSRLTVL.

The chain carries TRBV2 and TRBJ2-5; weak D call: TRBD2 (6 bases). Germline V CDR1 and CDR2: SNHLY, FYNNEI. The ends were cut back, 2 bases at V and 7 bases at J, with 11 bases in the middle. The CDR3 sequence is 13 residues long. This CDR3 reads CASSELNGGTQYF. CDR3 DNA sequence: TGTGCCAGCAGTGAACTCAACGGGGGGACCCAGTACTTC.

Remarks on this clone: Its ends do not fully match the called genes, so a read error is possible. This chain links TRBV12-5 with TRBJ2-6; D is perhaps TRBD2 (5 bases). This CDR3 spans 13 amino acids. Germline V CDR1 and CDR2: LGHNT, FRNRAP. The CDR3 DNA follows: TGTGCTAGTGGTTTGGCCGGGGTCAACGTCCTGACTTTC. Amino acids: CASGLAGVNVLTF.

In its sample, this clone was seen once. The sample has other DNA sequences that encode this CDR3 too. This chain links TRBV5-1 with TRBJ1-6; no reliable D call. V lost 4 bases and J lost 8, with 13 bases in between. There are 14 residues in the CDR3. From germline, CDR1 is SGHRS and CDR2 YFSETQ. The CDR3 sequence is CASSLTGGDSPLHF. In DNA, the CDR3 is TGCGCCAGCAGCCTGACGGGAGGAGATTCACCCCTCCACTTT.

This chain uses TRBV11-1 with TRBJ2-5; possible D gene TRBD2, 6 bases. Germline V gene data show CDR1 as SGHAT and CDR2 as FQDESV (reference sequence). V lost 1 base and J lost 2, with 14 bases in between. The CDR3 has 16 amino acids. CDR3 sequence: CASSLGGLAGQETQYF. DNA of the CDR3: TGTGCCAGCAGCTTAGGAGGCCTCGCGGGACAAGAGACCCAGTACTTC.

The chain couples TRBV27 to TRBJ1-1, with 9 bases lining up with TRBD1. Losses at the gene ends were 6 bases for V and 3 bases for J; bases not matched to a gene: 8. The CDR3 length is 15 residues. Germline V lookup: CDR1 MNHEY, CDR2 SMNVEV (reference sequence). The CDR3 region is CASRAWTGADTEAFF. DNA for the CDR3: TGTGCCAGCAGGGCGTGGACAGGGGCAGACACTGAAGCTTTCTTT.

The gene calls are TRBV2 and TRBJ2-3, with D possibly matching TRBD2 (5 bases). CDR1 and CDR2 (germline): SNHLY, FYNNEI. The CDR3 is 13 residues long. With 5 bases removed from V and 11 bases from J, the gap between germline ends came to 17 bases. CDR3 protein: CASSPTGGRGQYF. The DNA for the CDR3 is TGTGCCAGCAGTCCTACGGGCGGCCGGGGGCAGTATTTT.

The chain couples TRBV6-1 to TRBJ1-5, with 9 bases lining up with TRBD1. CDR1 MNHNS and CDR2 SASEGT come from the germline V gene. J gave up 6 bases and V 4 bases, and 7 bases lay outside the gene matches. This CDR3 region has 15 residues. CDR3 DNA sequence: TGTGCCAGCAGTGTCCGGGACAGGGTTACTCAGCCCCAGCATTTT. This translates into CASSVRDRVTQPQHF.

The chain links TRBV4-3 to TRBJ2-1; D gene unclear. The CDR3 spans 16 residues. Germline V gene lookup returns CDR1 LGHNA and CDR2 YSLEER. Trimming stripped 0 bases from V and 0 bases from J, with 9 bases between. The CDR3 loop is CASSQDFASSYNEQFF. In DNA, the CDR3 is TGCGCCAGCAGCCAAGATTTTGCCAGCTCCTACAATGAGCAGTTCTTC.

A few counts support this clone. The V call is TRBV6-5, the J call TRBJ1-5; 8 bases are a match to TRBD1. CDR3 length: 15 amino acids. Germline values: CDR1 MNHEY, CDR2 SVGAGI. V shed 4 bases, J shed 7 bases, and the junction held 9 bases outside the gene matches. In DNA form, the CDR3 reads TGTGCCAGCAGTTTGGGGACAGGTAGTACCCAGCCCCAGCATTTT. Amino acid sequence: CASSLGTGSTQPQHF.

J is TRBJ2-1 and V is TRBV7-2; possible D gene TRBD2, 6 bases. The germline V and J ends were trimmed by 5 bases and 3 bases, with 11 bases remaining between them. Germline loops: CDR1 SGHTA, CDR2 FQGNSA. The length of the CDR3 is 14 residues. CDR3 nucleotide sequence: TGTGCCAGCAGCCCCTGGGACTTCTACAATGAGCAGTTCTTC. Amino acids: CASSPWDFYNEQFF. Together with reference TRBV7-2 and TRBJ2-1, the CDR3 gives the full variable domain: GAGVSQSPSNKVTEKGKDVELRCDPISGHTALYWYRQSLGQGLEFLIYFQGNSAPDKSGLPSDRFSAERTGGSVSTLTIQRTQQEDSAVYLCASSPWDFYNEQFFGPGTRLTVL.

The chain has TRBV6-6 and TRBJ2-7, with 8 bases matching TRBD1. The CDR3 is 15 residues long. V lost 2 bases and J lost 6; bases outside the gene matches: 9. In germline, CDR1 is MNHNY, CDR2 SVGAGI (reference sequence). Here the CDR3 DNA reads TGTGCCAGCAGTTACGACGCACAGGGGGGCATCGAGCAGTACGTC. Translation: CASSYDAQGGIEQYV.

CDR3 sequence: CASSQTSDRHGYTF. The CDR3 bases are TGCGCCAGCAGCCAAACCTCCGACAGACATGGCTACACCTTC. The chain is built from TRBV4-3 and TRBJ1-2; maybe TRBD1 (5 bases). V was clipped by 2 bases and J by 6 bases, with 13 bases between them. The CDR3 is 14 residues long. Germline assignment: CDR1 LGHNA and CDR2 YSLEER.

The CDR3 bases are TGTGCCTGGAGCGCGACTAGCGGGAGGGCCGGCACGCAGTATTTT. This codes for CAWSATSGRAGTQYF. The chain is built from TRBV30 and TRBJ2-3; 14 bases are a match to TRBD2. This CDR3 region has 15 residues. The germline V gene encodes CDR1 GTSNPN and CDR2 SVGIG (reference sequence). Losses at the gene ends were 3 bases for V and 9 bases for J; bases not matched to a gene: 8. Drawing the rest from reference TRBV30 and TRBJ2-3, the complete variable domain is SQTIHQWPATLVQPVGSPLSLECTVEGTSNPNLYWYRQAAGRGLQLLFYSVGIGQISSEVPQNLSASRPQDRQFILSSKKLLLSDSGFYLCAWSATSGRAGTQYFGPGTRLTVL.